These 3 T cell receptor beta chains originate from one sample sequenced in a study of cytomegalovirus exposure and HLA in healthy donors. The primer mix had 60 Vbeta and 13 Jbeta primers. Generated by immunoSEQ multiplex PCR, the TCRdb table keeps only in-frame clones and is missing some. The sample lists approximately 210,000 clones, over 80% occurring once. What was sequenced was PBMCs. The receptors originated from a man in his thirties or forties in good health and CMV-seronegative.

The chain is built from TRBV7-2 and TRBJ2-7; D remains ambiguous. Between the trimmed V and J ends, which lost 2 bases and 6 bases, there was a span of 11 bases. Germline CDR1 reads SGHTA; CDR2 reads FQGNSA. This CDR3 comprises 13 residues. The CDR3 DNA is TGTGCCAGCAGCTTATCCAACTACCGCGAGCAGTACTTC. This sequence encodes CASSLSNYREQYF.

The chain carries TRBV6-6 and TRBJ2-7; TRBD2 matches at 10 bases. CDR3 size: 15 residues. The junction had 7 bases not matched to a gene; V was cut back by 6 bases and J by 2 bases. The germline CDR1 and CDR2 sequences are MNHNY and SVGAGI (reference sequence). The CDR3 protein is CASRTLAGATYEQYF. The CDR3 DNA follows: TGTGCCAGCAGAACCCTAGCGGGGGCAACCTACGAGCAGTACTTC.

This clone has more than one count but fewer than ten. The rearrangement links TRBV4-1 to TRBJ1-4, with a weak D call TRBD1 (6 bases). This CDR3 region has 15 residues. Germline values: CDR1 MGHRA, CDR2 YSYEKL. V dropped 0 bases and J dropped 7 bases, with 12 bases sitting between them. The CDR3 DNA sequence: TGCGCCAGCAGCCAAGATAGGGGGGGTAGTGAAAAACTGTTTTTT. Translated: CASSQDRGGSEKLFF.